Included here is one T cell receptor beta chain sequence, with context. The sample originates from a study of blood T cell repertoires in COVID-19. Whole-study context: Sources were T cells, B-cell-depleted T cells, or PBMCs; the material itself was cDNA or gDNA.

Per the original methods: Amplification of reference gene primers provided the estimated nucleated cell counts. Repertoires were generated with immunoSEQ multiplex PCR, while TCRdb's copy carries only in-frame clones and drops some. V and J calls and clone size are copied from that table; D and trimming were computed from the DNA. The sample shows under 350,000 clones, 75% to 95% of them seen only once. Germline V gene sequence: CDR1 SGHRS, CDR2 YFSETQ. J lost 4 bases, V lost 4 bases, and 15 bases had no gene match. The CDR3 sequence is 18 residues long. Sample: peripheral blood. This chain uses TRBV5-1 with TRBJ2-7; 12 nucleotides match TRBD2. The receptor was isolated from a woman in her 30s with COVID-19, enrolled during active disease. The DNA of the CDR3 is TGCGCCAGCAGCGGGCCCAAGACTAGCGGGAGTAAGATTTACGAGCAGTACTTC. Translation: CASSGPKTSGSKIYEQYF.